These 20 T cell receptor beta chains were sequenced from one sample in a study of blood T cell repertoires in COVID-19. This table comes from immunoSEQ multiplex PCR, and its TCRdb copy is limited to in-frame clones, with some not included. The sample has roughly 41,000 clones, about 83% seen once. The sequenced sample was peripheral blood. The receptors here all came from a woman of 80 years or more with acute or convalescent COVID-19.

CDR3 loop: CASSPRQGASEQYF. The CDR3, as DNA: TGTGCCAGCAGCCCGAGACAGGGGGCGAGCGAGCAGTACTTC. V is TRBV14 and J is TRBJ2-7, with 10 positions matching TRBD1. The CDR3 runs 14 residues. The V segment lost 4 bases and the J segment 6 bases; nucleotides outside the gene matches: 6. CDR1 is SGHDN and CDR2 is FVKESK in the germline V gene.

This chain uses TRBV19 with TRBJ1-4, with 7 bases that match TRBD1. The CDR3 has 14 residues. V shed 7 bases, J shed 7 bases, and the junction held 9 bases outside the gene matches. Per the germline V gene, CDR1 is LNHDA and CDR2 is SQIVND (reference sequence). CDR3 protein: CASKRGQPSEKLFF. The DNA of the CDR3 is TGTGCCAGTAAAAGGGGACAGCCTTCTGAAAAACTGTTTTTT.

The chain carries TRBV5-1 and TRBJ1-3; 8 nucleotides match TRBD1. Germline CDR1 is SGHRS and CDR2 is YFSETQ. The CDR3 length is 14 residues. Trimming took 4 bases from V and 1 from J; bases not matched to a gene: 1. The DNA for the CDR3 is TGCGCCAGCAGCAGGGACAGGTCTGGAAACACCATATATTTT. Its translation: CASSRDRSGNTIYF. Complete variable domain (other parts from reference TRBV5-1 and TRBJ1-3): KAGVTQTPRYLIKTRGQQVTLSCSPISGHRSVSWYQQTPGQGLQFLFEYFSETQRNKGNFPGRFSGRQFSNSRSEMNVSTLELGDSALYLCASSRDRSGNTIYFGEGSWLTVV.

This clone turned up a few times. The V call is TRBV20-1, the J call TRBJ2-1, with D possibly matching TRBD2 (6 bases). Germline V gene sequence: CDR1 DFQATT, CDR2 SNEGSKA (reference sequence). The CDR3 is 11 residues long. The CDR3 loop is CRASLGTQQFF. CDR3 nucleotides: TGCAGAGCCTCCCTAGGGACTCAGCAGTTCTTC.

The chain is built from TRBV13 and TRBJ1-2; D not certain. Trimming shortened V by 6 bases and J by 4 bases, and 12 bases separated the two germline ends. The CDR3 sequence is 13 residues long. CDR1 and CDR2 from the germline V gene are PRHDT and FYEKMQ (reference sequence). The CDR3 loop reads CASRYAASYGYTF. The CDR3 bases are TGTGCCAGCAGGTACGCGGCGAGCTATGGCTACACCTTC.

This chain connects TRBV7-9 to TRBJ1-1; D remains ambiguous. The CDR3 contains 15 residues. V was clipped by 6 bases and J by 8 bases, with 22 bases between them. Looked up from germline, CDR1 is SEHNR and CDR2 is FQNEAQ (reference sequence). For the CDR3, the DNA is TGTGCCAGCAGTACCCTCGGCGGGGTCCTTGGAGAAGCTTTCTTT. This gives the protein CASSTLGGVLGEAFF.

The CDR3 loop is CASSQDSRDYEQYF. The DNA for the CDR3 is TGTGCCAGCAGCCAAGACAGTCGGGACTACGAGCAGTACTTC. The rearrangement links TRBV4-2 to TRBJ2-7; D perhaps matches TRBD2 (5 bases). The CDR3 sequence is 14 residues long. Germline CDR1 LGHNA, CDR2 YNFKEQ. V lost 0 bases, J lost 3 bases, and 9 bases lay in between.

The chain's CDR3 is CASSHLGGDTEAFF. CDR3 bases: TGTGCCAGCAGCCATTTAGGGGGAGACACTGAAGCTTTCTTT. The rearrangement joins TRBV3-1 (or the pseudogene TRBV3-2) to TRBJ1-1, with TRBD1 as a possible D gene (6 bases). CDR3 length: 14 amino acids. Per the germline V gene, CDR1 is LGHDT and CDR2 is YNNKEL (reference sequence). Trimming left V 3 bases short and J 3 bases short, with 11 bases between.

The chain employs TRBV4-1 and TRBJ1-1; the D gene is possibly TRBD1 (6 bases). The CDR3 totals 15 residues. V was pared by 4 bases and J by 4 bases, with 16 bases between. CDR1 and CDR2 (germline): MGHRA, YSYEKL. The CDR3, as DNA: TGCGCCAGCAGCCCAGGACAGTGGGGAGCCACTGAAGCTTTCTTT. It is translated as CASSPGQWGATEAFF.

CDR3 loop: CASSIYTGDDTQYF. CDR3 coding DNA: TGTGCCAGCAGCATCTATACAGGGGATGATACGCAGTATTTT. This chain links TRBV9 with TRBJ2-3; 7 nucleotides match TRBD1. From germline, CDR1 is SGDLS and CDR2 YYNGEE. The CDR3 runs to 14 residues. The J segment lost 6 bases and the V segment lost 4 bases, leaving 8 bases of the junction unmatched.

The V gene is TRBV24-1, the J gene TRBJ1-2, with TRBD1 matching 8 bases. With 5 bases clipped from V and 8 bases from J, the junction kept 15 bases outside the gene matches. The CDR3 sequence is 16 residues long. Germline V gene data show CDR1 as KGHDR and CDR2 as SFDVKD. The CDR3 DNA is TGTGCCACCAGTGCCGAGGGGACAGGCTCACCTCGAGGCTACACCTTC. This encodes CATSAEGTGSPRGYTF.

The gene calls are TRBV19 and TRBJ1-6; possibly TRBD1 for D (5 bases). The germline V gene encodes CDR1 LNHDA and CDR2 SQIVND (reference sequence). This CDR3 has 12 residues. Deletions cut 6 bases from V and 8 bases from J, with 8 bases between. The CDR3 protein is CASRLGDSPLHF. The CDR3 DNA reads TGTGCCAGTAGGCTAGGGGATTCACCCCTCCACTTT.

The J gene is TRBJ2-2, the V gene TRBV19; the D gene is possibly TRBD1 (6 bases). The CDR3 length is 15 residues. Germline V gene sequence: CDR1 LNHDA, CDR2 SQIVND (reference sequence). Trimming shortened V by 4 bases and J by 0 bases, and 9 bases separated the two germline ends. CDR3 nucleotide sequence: TGTGCCAGTAGTAGGGGACATGCGAACACCGGGGAGCTGTTTTTT. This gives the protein CASSRGHANTGELFF.

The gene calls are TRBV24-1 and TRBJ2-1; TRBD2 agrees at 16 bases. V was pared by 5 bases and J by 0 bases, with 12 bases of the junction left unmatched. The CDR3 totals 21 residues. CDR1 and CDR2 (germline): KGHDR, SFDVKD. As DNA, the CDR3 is TGTGCCACCAGTGCCCGATGGGGGACTAGCGGGGGGGCCAGCTCCTACAATGAGCAGTTCTTC. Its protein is CATSARWGTSGGASSYNEQFF.

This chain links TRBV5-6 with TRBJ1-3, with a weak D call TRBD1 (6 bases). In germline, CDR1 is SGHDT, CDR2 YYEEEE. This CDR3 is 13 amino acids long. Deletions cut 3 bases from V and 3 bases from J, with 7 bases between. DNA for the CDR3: TGTGCCAGCAGCTACAGGGTTGGAAACACCATATATTTT. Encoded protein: CASSYRVGNTIYF.

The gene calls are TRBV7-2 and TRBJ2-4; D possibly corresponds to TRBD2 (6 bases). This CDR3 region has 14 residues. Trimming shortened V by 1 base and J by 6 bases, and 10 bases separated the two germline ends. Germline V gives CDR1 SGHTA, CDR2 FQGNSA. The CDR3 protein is CASSLGGDGNIQYF. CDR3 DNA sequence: TGTGCCAGCAGCTTAGGGGGGGACGGAAACATTCAGTACTTC.

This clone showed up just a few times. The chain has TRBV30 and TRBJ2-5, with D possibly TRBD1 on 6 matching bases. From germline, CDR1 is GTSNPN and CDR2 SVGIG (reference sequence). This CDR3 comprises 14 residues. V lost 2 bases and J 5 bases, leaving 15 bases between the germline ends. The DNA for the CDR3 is TGTGCCTGGAGTCGTCTAAGGGGGTCGGAGACCCAGTACTTC. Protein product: CAWSRLRGSETQYF.

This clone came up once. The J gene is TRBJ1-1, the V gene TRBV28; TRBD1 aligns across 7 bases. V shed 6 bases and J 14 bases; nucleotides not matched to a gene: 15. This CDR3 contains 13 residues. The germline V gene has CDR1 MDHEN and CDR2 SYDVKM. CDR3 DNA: TGTGCCAGCAGACCTGGACAGGCCTTCCTTGGATTCTTT. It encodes CASRPGQAFLGFF.

Here the CDR3 reads CASSLFQGLAGPNEQFF. The CDR3 nucleotides read TGTGCCAGCAGCTTATTTCAAGGACTAGCCGGTCCCAATGAGCAGTTCTTC. The chain carries TRBV7-2 and TRBJ2-1; 8 bases line up with TRBD2. Germline values: CDR1 SGHTA, CDR2 FQGNSA. This CDR3 comprises 17 residues. Losses at the gene ends were 2 bases for V and 6 bases for J; bases not matched to a gene: 12.

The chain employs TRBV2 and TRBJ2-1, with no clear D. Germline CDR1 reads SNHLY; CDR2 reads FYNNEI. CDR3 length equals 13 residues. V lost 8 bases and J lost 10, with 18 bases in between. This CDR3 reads CASVVPGRREQFF. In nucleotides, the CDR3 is TGTGCCAGCGTGGTGCCTGGTCGTCGGGAGCAGTTCTTC.